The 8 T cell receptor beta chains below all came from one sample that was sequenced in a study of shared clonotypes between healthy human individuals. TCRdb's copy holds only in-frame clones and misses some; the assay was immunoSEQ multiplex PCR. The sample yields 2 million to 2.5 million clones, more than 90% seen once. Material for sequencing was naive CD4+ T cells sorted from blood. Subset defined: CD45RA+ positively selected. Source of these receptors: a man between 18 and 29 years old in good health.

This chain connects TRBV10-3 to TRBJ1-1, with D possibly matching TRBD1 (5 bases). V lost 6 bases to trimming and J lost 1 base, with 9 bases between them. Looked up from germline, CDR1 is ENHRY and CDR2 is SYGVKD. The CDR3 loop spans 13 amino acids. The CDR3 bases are TGTGCCATCAGCCAAGGACAGAACACTGAAGCTTTCTTT. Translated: CAISQGQNTEAFF.

CDR3 protein: CASSTGLAGADEQFF. Here the CDR3 DNA reads TGTGCCAGCAGCACCGGACTAGCGGGAGCGGATGAGCAGTTCTTC. The chain couples TRBV7-2 to TRBJ2-1; 13 bases align to TRBD2. The CDR3 totals 15 residues. Germline V gives CDR1 SGHTA, CDR2 FQGNSA. Trimming at V came to 5 bases and at J to 8 bases, leaving 6 bases not matched to a gene.

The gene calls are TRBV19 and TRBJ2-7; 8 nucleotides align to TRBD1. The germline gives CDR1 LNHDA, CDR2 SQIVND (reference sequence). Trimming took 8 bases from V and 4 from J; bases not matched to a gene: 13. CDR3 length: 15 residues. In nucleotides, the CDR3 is TGTGCCAGTTCCGACAGGGGAAAAGGAGTGTACGAGCAGTACTTC. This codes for CASSDRGKGVYEQYF.

In DNA, the CDR3 is TGCGCCAGCAGCCAAGAGGGGGGGAGGCGAGAGCTGTTTTTT. Translating gives CASSQEGGRRELFF. V and J are TRBV4-1 and TRBJ2-2; 7 nucleotides align to TRBD2. This CDR3 spans 14 amino acids. Germline CDR1 is MGHRA and CDR2 is YSYEKL. With V trimmed by 0 bases and J by 11 bases, 6 bases remained unmatched.

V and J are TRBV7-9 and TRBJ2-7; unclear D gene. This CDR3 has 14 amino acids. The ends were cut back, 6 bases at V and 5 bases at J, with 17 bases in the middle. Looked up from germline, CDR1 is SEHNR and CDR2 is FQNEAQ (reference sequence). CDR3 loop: CASSAARVGNEQYF. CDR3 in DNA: TGTGCCAGCAGTGCGGCCCGGGTTGGCAACGAGCAGTACTTC. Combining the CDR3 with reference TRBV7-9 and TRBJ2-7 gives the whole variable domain DTGVSQNPRHKITKRGQNVTFRCDPISEHNRLYWYRQTLGQGPEFLTYFQNEAQLEKSRLLSDRFSAERPKGSFSTLEIQRTEQGDSAMYLCASSAARVGNEQYFGPGTRLTVT.

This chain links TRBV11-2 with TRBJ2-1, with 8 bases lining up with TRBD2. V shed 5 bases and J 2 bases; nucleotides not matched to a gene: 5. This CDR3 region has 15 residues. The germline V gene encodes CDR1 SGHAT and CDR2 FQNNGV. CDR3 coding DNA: TGTGCCAGCAGCCCCTTGGGACTAGCCTACAATGAGCAGTTCTTC. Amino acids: CASSPLGLAYNEQFF.

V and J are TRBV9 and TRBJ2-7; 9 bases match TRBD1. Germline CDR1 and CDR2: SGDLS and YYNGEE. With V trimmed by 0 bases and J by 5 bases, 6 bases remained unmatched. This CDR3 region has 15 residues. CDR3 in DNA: TGTGCCAGCAGCGTAGAAGGGACAGGGACCCACGAGCAGTACTTC. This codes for CASSVEGTGTHEQYF. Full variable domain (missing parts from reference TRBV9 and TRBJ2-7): DSGVTQTPKHLITATGQRVTLRCSPRSGDLSVYWYQQSLDQGLQFLIQYYNGEERAKGNILERFSAQQFPDLHSELNLSSLELGDSALYFCASSVEGTGTHEQYFGPGTRLTVT.

CDR3 nucleotide sequence: TGTGCCAGCAGCGACAAGGGAAGAGGTGAAAAACTGTTTTTT. Translated, it gives CASSDKGRGEKLFF. V gene TRBV6-5 combines with J gene TRBJ1-4; no definite D call. The CDR3 runs 14 residues. The germline V gene has CDR1 MNHEY and CDR2 SVGAGI. Trimming removed 6 bases at V and 7 bases at J, with 15 bases between.